Below are 32 T cell receptor beta chains sequenced from a single sample in a study of cytomegalovirus exposure and HLA in healthy donors. In the PCR, 60 Vbeta and 13 Jbeta primers were used. Sequenced by immunoSEQ multiplex PCR; TCRdb stores in-frame clones only, minus some. Of around 110,000 clones listed, over 60% were seen once; the top ten hold 3.5% to 4.5%. Sequenced material: PBMCs. Every receptor here comes from a man in his thirties or forties in good health and CMV-seropositive.

The chain has TRBV7-2 and TRBJ1-2; unclear D gene. Trimming took 7 bases from V and 0 from J, leaving 3 bases between them. Germline assignment: CDR1 SGHTA and CDR2 FQGNSA. The CDR3 runs to 11 residues. CDR3 nucleotides: TGTGCCAGCAACACTAACTATGGCTACACCTTC. Translating it yields CASNTNYGYTF.

This sequence joins TRBV28 and TRBJ1-2; D is unresolved. CDR1 and CDR2 from the germline V gene are MDHEN and SYDVKM. This CDR3 has 16 amino acids. V was shortened by 6 bases and J by 8 bases, with 25 bases between the two germline ends. Written as DNA, the CDR3 is TGTGCCAGCAGCCTACCTCACTCACCACCGGGAGGAGGCTACACCTTC. Protein sequence: CASSLPHSPPGGGYTF.

Of note for this clone: A read error may account for a junction end that differs from germline. V is TRBV4-2 and J is TRBJ2-4, with D maybe TRBD1 (6 bases). The CDR3 contains 14 residues. The germline V gene encodes CDR1 LGHNA and CDR2 YNFKEQ. CDR3 bases: TGTGCCAGCAGCGACAGGAATGGGAAAAACAGTCAGTACTTC. Residues: CASSDRNGKNSQYF.

The V call is TRBV28, the J call TRBJ2-1; perhaps TRBD2 as D (5 bases). The CDR3 is 16 residues long. Looked up from germline, CDR1 is MDHEN and CDR2 is SYDVKM. V was shortened by 3 bases and J by 0 bases, with 12 bases between the two germline ends. The CDR3 DNA is TGTGCCAGCAGTTTCAGTAGCGCGCTCTCCTACAATGAGCAGTTCTTC. Translating it yields CASSFSSALSYNEQFF. Based on the CDR3 plus reference TRBV28 and TRBJ2-1, the full variable domain is DVKVTQSSRYLVKRTGEKVFLECVQDMDHENMFWYRQDPGLGLRLIYFSYDVKMKEKGDIPEGYSVSREKKERFSLILESASTNQTSMYLCASSFSSALSYNEQFFGPGTRLTVL.

This chain links TRBV7-9 with TRBJ2-3; maybe TRBD2 (7 bases). CDR1 is SEHNR, CDR2 FQNEAQ, per germline (reference sequence). The ends were cut back, 5 bases at V and 2 bases at J, with 14 bases in the middle. The CDR3 has 15 residues. The CDR3 loop reads CASSRLGGATDTQYF. The CDR3 bases are TGTGCCAGCAGCCGTTTGGGGGGGGCCACAGATACGCAGTATTTT.

V and J are TRBV7-8 and TRBJ1-1; D is possibly TRBD1 (6 bases). The CDR3 has 14 amino acids. V gave up 5 bases and J gave up 1 base, with 11 bases separating them. Looked up from germline, CDR1 is SGHVS and CDR2 is FQNEAQ. The CDR3 DNA is TGTGCCAGCAGCCGGGGACACCGGAACACTGAAGCTTTCTTT. Amino acids: CASSRGHRNTEAFF.

This clone has a handful of counts. This chain connects TRBV6-5 to TRBJ1-3, with no clear D. Trimming left V 7 bases short and J 5 bases short, with 12 bases between. Germline values: CDR1 MNHEY, CDR2 SVGAGI. The CDR3 runs to 13 residues. In DNA form, the CDR3 reads TGTGCCAGCATTAATCGGAGGAGAAACACCATATATTTT. Amino acid sequence: CASINRRRNTIYF.

The chain is built from TRBV4-3 and TRBJ1-2; no firm D call. Germline assignment: CDR1 LGHNA and CDR2 YSLEER. The CDR3 runs to 13 residues. V lost 1 base, J lost 9 bases, and 12 bases lay in between. CDR3 in DNA: TGCGCCAGCAGCCAAGGGATTGCGGGGAGCTACACCTTC. Its translation is CASSQGIAGSYTF.

This sequence joins TRBV18 and TRBJ1-1; D may be TRBD1 (5 bases). There are 12 residues in the CDR3. Looked up from germline, CDR1 is KGHSH and CDR2 is LQKENI. V was clipped by 2 bases and J by 10 bases, with 11 bases between them. This chain's CDR3 is CASSPLRQGAFF. The CDR3 nucleotides are TGTGCCAGCTCACCATTAAGGCAGGGAGCTTTCTTT. The full variable domain, with the rest looked up from reference TRBV18 and TRBJ1-1, is NAGVMQNPRHLVRRRGQEARLRCSPMKGHSHVYWYRQLPEEGLKFMVYLQKENIIDESGMPKERFSAEFPKEGPSILRIQQVVRGDSAAYFCASSPLRQGAFFGQGTRLTVV.

The chain couples TRBV29-1 to TRBJ1-4, with a tentative D call TRBD1 (6 bases). CDR3 length equals 13 residues. Trimming took 6 bases from V and 5 from J, leaving 13 bases between them. Germline V lookup: CDR1 SQVTM, CDR2 ANQGSEA. CDR3 bases: TGCAGCGTCGGGGGGCAGGGGAATGAAAAACTGTTTTTT. Translation: CSVGGQGNEKLFF.

V is TRBV5-1 and J is TRBJ1-6; tentative D call: TRBD1 (6 bases). The V end lost 3 bases, the J end lost 9 bases, and 16 bases lay between the germline ends. The CDR3 runs to 15 residues. Germline CDR1 SGHRS, CDR2 YFSETQ. This chain's CDR3 is CASSSSQGVGSPLHF. CDR3 sequence (DNA): TGCGCCAGCAGCTCCTCACAGGGTGTAGGTTCACCCCTCCACTTT. Using reference TRBV5-1 and TRBJ1-6 for the parts outside the CDR3, the full variable domain is KAGVTQTPRYLIKTRGQQVTLSCSPISGHRSVSWYQQTPGQGLQFLFEYFSETQRNKGNFPGRFSGRQFSNSRSEMNVSTLELGDSALYLCASSSSQGVGSPLHFGNGTRLTVT.

V is TRBV4-1 and J is TRBJ1-1, with D perhaps matching TRBD1 (6 bases). Trimming shortened V by 1 base and J by 2 bases, and 14 bases separated the two germline ends. The CDR3 totals 16 residues. Germline V gene sequence: CDR1 MGHRA, CDR2 YSYEKL. CDR3 protein: CASSQVTGFRNTEAFF. CDR3 nucleotide sequence: TGCGCCAGCAGCCAAGTTACAGGGTTTCGTAACACTGAAGCTTTCTTT.

This clone has just a few counts. The gene calls are TRBV27 and TRBJ2-2; TRBD1 is a possible D gene (5 bases). V shed 3 bases and J shed 6 bases, with 11 bases lying between them. Germline loops: CDR1 MNHEY, CDR2 SMNVEV (reference sequence). This CDR3 has 14 residues. CDR3 nucleotides: TGTGCCAGCAGTTTCCGCCAGGGTGCCGGGGAGCTGTTTTTT. This translates into CASSFRQGAGELFF.

This clone is a singleton in its sample. V usage is TRBV2 and J usage is TRBJ1-2; TRBD1 agrees at 9 bases. The length of the CDR3 is 13 residues. Per the germline V gene, CDR1 is SNHLY and CDR2 is FYNNEI. The V segment lost 6 bases and the J segment 4 bases; nucleotides outside the gene matches: 3. The CDR3 DNA is TGTGCCAGCAGCGTACAGGGGGCCTATGGCTACACCTTC. Encoded protein: CASSVQGAYGYTF.

The chain has TRBV27 and TRBJ1-4, with 7 bases fitting TRBD1. Germline loops: CDR1 MNHEY, CDR2 SMNVEV (reference sequence). CDR3 size: 17 residues. V lost 0 bases to trimming and J lost 11 bases; unmatched junction nucleotides: 15. DNA of the CDR3: TGTGCCAGCAGTTTATCTAAGCAGGGGGGCCCCAACGGGAAACTGTTTTTT. The encoded protein is CASSLSKQGGPNGKLFF.

Remarks on this clone: Germline and junction disagree at one end, which may indicate a read error. The chain links TRBV7-7 to TRBJ1-3; D is unclear. Germline CDR1 is SSHAT and CDR2 is FNYEAQ (reference sequence). The CDR3 is made up of 13 amino acids. This CDR3 is CASSKKPGNTIYF. DNA of the CDR3: TGTGCTAGCAGCAAGAAGCCTGGAAACACCATATATTTT.

This chain joins TRBV18 and TRBJ1-3, with 9 bases aligning to TRBD1. Germline V gene data show CDR1 as KGHSH and CDR2 as LQKENI. This CDR3 comprises 14 residues. Trimming at V came to 8 bases and at J to 4 bases, leaving 6 bases not matched to a gene. The CDR3 nucleotides are TGTGCCAGCGACAGGGGGGGAGCCGGAAACACCATATATTTT. Translation: CASDRGGAGNTIYF.

V gene TRBV6-5 combines with J gene TRBJ1-1; D gene uncertain. The CDR3 spans 14 residues. Deletions cut 9 bases from V and 3 bases from J, with 17 bases between. Per the germline V gene, CDR1 is MNHEY and CDR2 is SVGAGI. DNA of the CDR3: TGTGCCAGTTACCCCCAGGCTGGGTACACTGAAGCTTTCTTT. This translates into CASYPQAGYTEAFF.

This clone came up a few times. The V gene is TRBV29-1, the J gene TRBJ2-5; D gene uncertain. Germline CDR1 and CDR2: SQVTM and ANQGSEA. CDR3 length: 11 amino acids. V was cut by 6 bases and J by 4 bases, with 9 bases left in between. This CDR3 reads CSVAFGETQYF. CDR3 sequence (DNA): TGCAGCGTGGCTTTTGGAGAGACCCAGTACTTC.

This rearrangement joins TRBV27 to TRBJ2-3; D ambiguous. The CDR3 loop spans 14 amino acids. Germline loops: CDR1 MNHEY, CDR2 SMNVEV (reference sequence). Trimming shortened V by 5 bases and J by 3 bases, and 12 bases separated the two germline ends. This CDR3 reads CASSPPWATDTQYF. In DNA form, the CDR3 reads TGTGCCAGCAGTCCCCCGTGGGCAACAGATACGCAGTATTTT.

This chain connects TRBV30 to TRBJ2-7; 8 positions match TRBD2. Germline CDR1 reads GTSNPN; CDR2 reads SVGIG (reference sequence). With V trimmed by 4 bases and J by 6 bases, 11 bases remained unmatched. The length of the CDR3 is 14 residues. The CDR3 DNA reads TGTGCCTGGACCCTCGCCGCGGGAGGAGGCGAGCAGTACTTC. Its protein is CAWTLAAGGGEQYF.

The rearrangement joins TRBV19 to TRBJ1-1, with a weak D call TRBD1 (5 bases). Germline-derived CDR1 and CDR2 are LNHDA and SQIVND (reference sequence). V lost 1 base to trimming and J lost 5 bases, with 14 bases between them. The CDR3 runs 15 residues. As DNA, the CDR3 is TGTGCCAGTAGTATAGGGGAGGGGCATGGGACTGAAGCTTTCTTT. It specifies CASSIGEGHGTEAFF.

This clone was seen more than once but under ten times. One end of the junction does not line up with germline, which may come from a read error. The chain has TRBV5-1 and TRBJ2-4, with TRBD2 identical over 11 bases. CDR1 is SGHRS and CDR2 is YFSETQ in the germline V gene. CDR3 length: 16 amino acids. Here the CDR3 reads CASSLAGTSGTNSQYF. CDR3 nucleotide sequence: TGCGCCAGCAGCTTGGCCGGGACTAGCGGTACAAACAGTCAGTACTTC.

The chain joins TRBV18 to TRBJ2-6; 13 bases are a match to TRBD2. The CDR3 sequence is 19 residues long. Per the germline V gene, CDR1 is KGHSH and CDR2 is LQKENI. V shed 4 bases, J shed 2 bases, and the junction held 8 bases outside the gene matches. This CDR3 reads CASSRLAGGRLPGANVLTF. The CDR3 bases are TGTGCCAGCTCACGACTAGCGGGGGGCCGCCTTCCTGGGGCCAACGTCCTGACTTTC.

The J gene is TRBJ2-3, the V gene TRBV18; 8 bases map to TRBD2. Losses at the gene ends were 2 bases for V and 5 bases for J; bases not matched to a gene: 12. The CDR3 length is 17 residues. The germline V gene has CDR1 KGHSH and CDR2 LQKENI. The CDR3 bases are TGTGCCAGCTCACCATCACGGGGGGGCCATACGGGAGATACGCAGTATTTT. It specifies CASSPSRGGHTGDTQYF.

The gene calls are TRBV7-9 and TRBJ1-1; perhaps TRBD1 as D (5 bases). Germline V lookup: CDR1 SEHNR, CDR2 FQNEAQ (reference sequence). The germline V and J ends were trimmed by 6 bases and 1 base, with 9 bases remaining between them. The CDR3 length is 13 residues. The CDR3 reads CASRSGQNTEAFF. The CDR3 bases are TGTGCCAGCAGGTCAGGGCAGAACACTGAAGCTTTCTTT.

The V gene is TRBV29-1, the J gene TRBJ1-6; 9 bases fit TRBD1. CDR3 length equals 14 residues. CDR1 and CDR2 from the germline V gene are SQVTM and ANQGSEA. V dropped 5 bases and J dropped 3; count of bases not matched to a gene: 2. CDR3 sequence (DNA): TGCAGCGTTCAGGGACAGGGCTATAATTCACCCCTCCACTTT. Its protein product is CSVQGQGYNSPLHF.

The genes are TRBV4-3 and TRBJ2-3; TRBD2 aligns across 7 bases. This CDR3 has 18 amino acids. J was trimmed by 0 bases and V by 0 bases; bases with no gene match: 9. Per germline, CDR1 LGHNA and CDR2 YSLEER. CDR3 residues: CASSQDLQRGLSTDTQYF. CDR3 coding DNA: TGCGCCAGCAGCCAAGACCTGCAGCGGGGCCTCAGCACAGATACGCAGTATTTT.

J is TRBJ2-7 and V is TRBV7-2; TRBD2 might be the D (6 bases). The CDR3 extends over 16 amino acids. The V end was cut by 2 bases, the J end by 2 bases, with 16 bases between. Germline lookup yields CDR1 SGHTA and CDR2 FQGNSA. The CDR3 DNA sequence: TGTGCCAGCAGCTTATCGGTCGTTGGAGGGGCCTACGAGCAGTACTTC. Its protein is CASSLSVVGGAYEQYF. The complete variable domain, with remaining parts taken from reference TRBV7-2 and TRBJ2-7, reads GAGVSQSPSNKVTEKGKDVELRCDPISGHTALYWYRQSLGQGLEFLIYFQGNSAPDKSGLPSDRFSAERTGGSVSTLTIQRTQQEDSAVYLCASSLSVVGGAYEQYFGPGTRLTVT.

CDR3 sequence reads: CASSLSAGTSNYEQYF. The CDR3 DNA sequence: TGTGCCAGCAGCTTAAGCGCTGGGACTAGTAACTACGAGCAGTACTTC. The V and J genes are TRBV27 and TRBJ2-7; TRBD2 agrees at 8 bases. V was clipped by 6 bases and J by 3 bases; unmatched bases: 13. The CDR3 loop spans 16 amino acids. Germline values: CDR1 MNHEY, CDR2 SMNVEV (reference sequence).

This chain joins TRBV10-3 and TRBJ1-4; 7 nucleotides agree with TRBD1. This CDR3 region has 14 residues. V shed 6 bases, J shed 6 bases, and the junction held 7 bases outside the gene matches. In germline, CDR1 is ENHRY, CDR2 SYGVKD. CDR3: CAIRPGQRDEKLFF. CDR3 DNA sequence: TGTGCCATCAGGCCGGGACAGAGGGATGAAAAACTGTTTTTT.

The rearrangement uses TRBV5-6 and TRBJ2-7; 11 nucleotides agree with TRBD1. CDR1 is SGHDT, CDR2 YYEEEE, per germline. With 4 bases clipped from V and 5 bases from J, the junction kept 8 bases outside the gene matches. The CDR3 spans 15 residues. The CDR3 loop reads CASSVGQGVHHEQYF. The CDR3 nucleotides read TGTGCCAGCAGCGTGGGACAGGGGGTGCACCACGAGCAGTACTTC.